This TCR beta chain was retrieved from a study of PD-L1 blockade in urothelial cancer. About the research overall: Patients went on atezolizumab around 2014, receiving 1,200 mg intravenously every 3 weeks. Blood was tested 3 weeks (second dose) and 6 weeks into treatment. Across blood samples, T cells had a median count of approximately 130,000.

PCRs each included synthetic TCR analog templates spiked in. Assay: immunoSEQ multiplex PCR; the TCRdb copy retains only in-frame clones and omits some. This sample has 40,000 to 45,000 clones, with roughly nine tenths found just once. J gave up 3 bases and V 4 bases, and 9 bases lay outside the gene matches. Germline CDR1 SGHRS, CDR2 YFSETQ. The CDR3 is 15 amino acids. Stated time point: peripheral blood 6 weeks after treatment start. The specimen was PBMCs, collected around atezolizumab (anti-PD-L1) treatment. J is TRBJ2-7 and V is TRBV5-1; TRBD2 aligns across 8 bases. The TCR comes from a man aged 70-80 years with urothelial cancer. The CDR3 DNA reads TGCGCCAGCAGCCCCCGTAGTAGCGGGAACTACGAGCAGTACTTC. Protein sequence: CASSPRSSGNYEQYF.